Each of the 5 T cell receptor beta chains below was sequenced from the same sample in a study of blood T cells in healthy people across ages. It was with a sample-barcoded 5' primer and a J-beta primer mix that a second PCR of roughly 6 to 12 cycles was run. TCRdb re-called the 5' RACE reads with MiXCR, one entry per CDR3 protein. The profile shows under 850,000 distinct CDR3 sequences, 35% to 40% of them singletons. Source material: blood. The receptors stem from a man aged 18 to 29 in good health.

Points on this clonotype: A much larger clone lies one base from this, so it may be a read error. The rearrangement uses TRBV3-1 and TRBJ2-3; D unresolved. In germline, CDR1 is LGHDT, CDR2 YNNKEL (reference sequence). The CDR3 length is 14 residues. The CDR3 DNA sequence: TGTGCCTGCAGCCAAGTTGGTAGCACAGATACGCAGTATTTT. Its translation is CACSQVGSTDTQYF.

V usage is TRBV12-3 or TRBV12-4 and J usage is TRBJ1-1; 9 nucleotides match TRBD1. This CDR3 region has 16 residues. Trimming took 4 bases from V and 0 from J; bases not matched to a gene: 6. CDR3 in amino acids: CASSWSDRGMNTEAFF. The CDR3 DNA reads as TGTGCCAGCAGTTGGTCGGACAGGGGCATGAACACTGAAGCTTTCTTT.

This clonotype was seen a handful of times. The gene calls are TRBV7-2 and TRBJ2-5; tentative D call: TRBD2 (5 bases). TRBJ2-7 matches the DNA end more closely, so the J call is doubtful. The germline V gene has CDR1 SGHTA and CDR2 FQGNSA. The CDR3 is made up of 12 amino acids. CDR3 residues: CASSLTTSEQYF. CDR3 sequence (DNA): TGTGCCAGCAGCTTAACCACTAGCGAGCAGTACTTC.

The chain employs TRBV4-1 and TRBJ1-2; D remains unclear. V was cut by 1 base and J by 3 bases, with 15 bases left in between. CDR1 and CDR2 from the germline V gene are MGHRA and YSYEKL. The CDR3 extends over 16 amino acids. The CDR3 here is CASSQAANSDYYGYTF. Here the CDR3 DNA reads TGCGCCAGCAGCCAAGCTGCTAACAGCGACTACTATGGCTACACCTTC.

The rearrangement uses TRBV2 and TRBJ2-2; TRBD1 is a possible D gene (5 bases). The CDR3 contains 13 residues. The germline V gene has CDR1 SNHLY and CDR2 FYNNEI. The V and J ends lost 4 bases and 3 bases respectively, with 6 bases between them. In nucleotides, the CDR3 is TGTGCCAGCAGTGCGACAGACACCGGGGAGCTGTTTTTT. It codes for CASSATDTGELFF.